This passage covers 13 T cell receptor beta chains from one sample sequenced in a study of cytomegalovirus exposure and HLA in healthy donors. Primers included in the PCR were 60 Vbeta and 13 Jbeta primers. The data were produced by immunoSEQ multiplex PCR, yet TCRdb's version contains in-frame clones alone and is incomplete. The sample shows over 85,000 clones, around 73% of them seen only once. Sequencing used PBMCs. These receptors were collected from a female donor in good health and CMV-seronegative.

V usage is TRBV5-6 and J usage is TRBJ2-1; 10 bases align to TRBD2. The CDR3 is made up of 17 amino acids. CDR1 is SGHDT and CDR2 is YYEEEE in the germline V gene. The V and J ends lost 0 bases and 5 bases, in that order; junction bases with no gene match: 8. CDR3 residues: CASSLEASGGRDNEQFF. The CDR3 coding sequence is TGTGCCAGCAGCTTGGAGGCTAGCGGGGGCCGGGACAATGAGCAGTTCTTC.

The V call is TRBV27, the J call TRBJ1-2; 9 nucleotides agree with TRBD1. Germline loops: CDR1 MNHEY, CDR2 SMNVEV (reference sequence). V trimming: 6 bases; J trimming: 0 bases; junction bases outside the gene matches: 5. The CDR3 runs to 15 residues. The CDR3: CASRGQGLANYGYTF. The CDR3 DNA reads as TGTGCCAGCAGGGGACAGGGCCTAGCTAACTATGGCTACACCTTC.

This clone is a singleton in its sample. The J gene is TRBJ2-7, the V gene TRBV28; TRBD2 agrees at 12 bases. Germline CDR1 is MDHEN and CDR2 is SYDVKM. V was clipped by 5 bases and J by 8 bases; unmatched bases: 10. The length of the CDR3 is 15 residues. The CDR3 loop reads CASSTSSGRASKQYF. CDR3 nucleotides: TGTGCCAGCAGTACCTCTAGCGGGAGGGCCTCGAAGCAGTACTTC.

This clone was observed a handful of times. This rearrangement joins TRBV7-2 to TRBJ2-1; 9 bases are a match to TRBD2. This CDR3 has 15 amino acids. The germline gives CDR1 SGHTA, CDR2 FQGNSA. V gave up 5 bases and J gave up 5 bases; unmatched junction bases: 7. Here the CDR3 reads CASSPLAGRNNEQFF. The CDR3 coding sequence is TGTGCCAGCAGCCCCCTAGCGGGGCGGAACAATGAGCAGTTCTTC.

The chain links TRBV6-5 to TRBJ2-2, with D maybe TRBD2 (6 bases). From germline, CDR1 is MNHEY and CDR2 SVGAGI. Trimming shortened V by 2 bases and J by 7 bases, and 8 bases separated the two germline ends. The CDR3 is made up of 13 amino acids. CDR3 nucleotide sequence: TGTGCCAGCAGTTACGGAGCGGGCGGGGAGCTGTTTTTT. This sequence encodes CASSYGAGGELFF.

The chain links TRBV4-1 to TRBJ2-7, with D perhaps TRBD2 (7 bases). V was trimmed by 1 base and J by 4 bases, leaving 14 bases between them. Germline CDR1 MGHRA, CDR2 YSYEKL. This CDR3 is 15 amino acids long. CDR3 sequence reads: CASSQGTGTIYEQYF. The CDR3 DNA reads TGCGCCAGCAGCCAAGGAACAGGGACTATATACGAGCAGTACTTC.

DNA for the CDR3: TGCGCCAGCAGCTTGGGCCTAGCGGGAAACTACAATGAGCAGTTCTTC. Its translation: CASSLGLAGNYNEQFF. The chain links TRBV5-1 to TRBJ2-1; TRBD2 agrees at 9 bases. V shed 0 bases and J 3 bases; nucleotides not matched to a gene: 4. The germline V gene encodes CDR1 SGHRS and CDR2 YFSETQ. The CDR3 is 16 residues long.

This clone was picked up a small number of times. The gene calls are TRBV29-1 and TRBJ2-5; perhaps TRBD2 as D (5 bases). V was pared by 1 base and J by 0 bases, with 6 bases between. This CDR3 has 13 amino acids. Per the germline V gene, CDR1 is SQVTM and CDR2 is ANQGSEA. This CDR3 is CSVEGTYQETQYF. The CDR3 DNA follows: TGCAGCGTTGAAGGGACTTACCAAGAGACCCAGTACTTC. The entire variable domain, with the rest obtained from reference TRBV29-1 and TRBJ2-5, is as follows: SAVISQKPSRDICQRGTSLTIQCQVDSQVTMMFWYRQQPGQSLTLIATANQGSEATYESGFVIDKFPISRPNLTFSTLTVSNMSPEDSSIYLCSVEGTYQETQYFGPGTRLLVL.

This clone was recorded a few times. The DNA of the CDR3 is TGTGCCAGCAGCTTGCGACAGGGGAGACGAAACACCATATATTTT. The encoded protein is CASSLRQGRRNTIYF. The chain has TRBV27 and TRBJ1-3, with 8 bases lining up with TRBD1. The CDR3 is made up of 15 amino acids. V lost 6 bases to trimming and J lost 5 bases; unmatched junction nucleotides: 9. Germline assignment: CDR1 MNHEY and CDR2 SMNVEV (reference sequence).

CDR3 nucleotide sequence: TGTGCCAGCAGTCTACTAGCGGGAGGGCCCTATGAGCAGTTCTTC. Translation: CASSLLAGGPYEQFF. This chain joins TRBV28 and TRBJ2-1, with 13 bases identical to TRBD2. The CDR3 has 15 amino acids. V lost 5 bases and J lost 8; bases outside the gene matches: 6. Germline V CDR1 and CDR2: MDHEN, SYDVKM.

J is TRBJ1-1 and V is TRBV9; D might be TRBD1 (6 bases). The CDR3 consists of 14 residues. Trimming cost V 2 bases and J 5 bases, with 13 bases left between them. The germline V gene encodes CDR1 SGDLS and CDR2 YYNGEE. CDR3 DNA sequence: TGTGCCAGCAGCGTGGGGCAGGGGATTACTGAAGCTTTCTTT. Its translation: CASSVGQGITEAFF.

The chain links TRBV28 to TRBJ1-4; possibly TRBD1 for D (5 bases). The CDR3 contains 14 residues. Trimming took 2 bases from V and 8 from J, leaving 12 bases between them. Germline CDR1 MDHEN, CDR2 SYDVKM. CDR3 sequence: CASSLNQGGEKLFF. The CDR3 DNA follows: TGTGCCAGCAGTTTAAATCAGGGAGGAGAAAAACTGTTTTTT. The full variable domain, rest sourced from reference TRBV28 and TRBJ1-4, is DVKVTQSSRYLVKRTGEKVFLECVQDMDHENMFWYRQDPGLGLRLIYFSYDVKMKEKGDIPEGYSVSREKKERFSLILESASTNQTSMYLCASSLNQGGEKLFFGSGTQLSVL.

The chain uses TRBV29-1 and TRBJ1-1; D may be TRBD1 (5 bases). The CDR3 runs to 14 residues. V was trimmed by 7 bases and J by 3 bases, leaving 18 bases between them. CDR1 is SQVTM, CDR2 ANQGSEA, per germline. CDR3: CSARPGGEDTEAFF. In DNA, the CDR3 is TGCAGCGCCAGACCCGGGGGGGAGGACACTGAAGCTTTCTTT.